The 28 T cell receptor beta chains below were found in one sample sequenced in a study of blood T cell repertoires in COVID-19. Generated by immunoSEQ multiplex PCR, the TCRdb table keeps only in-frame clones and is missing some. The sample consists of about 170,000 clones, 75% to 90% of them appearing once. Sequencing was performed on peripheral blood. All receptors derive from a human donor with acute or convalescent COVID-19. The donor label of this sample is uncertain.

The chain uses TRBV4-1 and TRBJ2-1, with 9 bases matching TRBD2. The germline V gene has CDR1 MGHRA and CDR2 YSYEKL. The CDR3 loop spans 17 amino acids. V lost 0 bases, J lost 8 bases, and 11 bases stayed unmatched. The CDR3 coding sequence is TGCGCCAGCAGCCAAGATCTGGCGGGGGGGCCTACCGATGAGCAGTTCTTC. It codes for CASSQDLAGGPTDEQFF.

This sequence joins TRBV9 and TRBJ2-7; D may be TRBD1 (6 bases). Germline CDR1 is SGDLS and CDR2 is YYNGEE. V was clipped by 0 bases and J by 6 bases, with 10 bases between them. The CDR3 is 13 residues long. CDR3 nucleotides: TGTGCCAGCAGCGTAGGGGACATCACCGAGCAGTACTTC. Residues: CASSVGDITEQYF.

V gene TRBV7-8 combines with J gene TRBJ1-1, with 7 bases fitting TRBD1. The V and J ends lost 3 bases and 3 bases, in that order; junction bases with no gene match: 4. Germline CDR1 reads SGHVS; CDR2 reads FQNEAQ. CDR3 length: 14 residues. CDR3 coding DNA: TGTGCCAGCAGCTTTAGGGGGCGGGACACTGAAGCTTTCTTT. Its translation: CASSFRGRDTEAFF. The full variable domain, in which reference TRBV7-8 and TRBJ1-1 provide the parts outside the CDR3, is GAGVSQSPRYKVAKRGQDVALRCDPISGHVSLFWYQQALGQGPEFLTYFQNEAQLDKSGLPSDRFFAERPEGSVSTLKIQRTQQEDSAVYLCASSFRGRDTEAFFGQGTRLTVV.

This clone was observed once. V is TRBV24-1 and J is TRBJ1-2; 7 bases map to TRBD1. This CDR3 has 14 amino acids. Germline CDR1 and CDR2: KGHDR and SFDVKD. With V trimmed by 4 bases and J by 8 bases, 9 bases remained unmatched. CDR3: CATSDPGTGEGYTF. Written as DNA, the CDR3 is TGTGCCACCAGTGACCCCGGAACAGGGGAGGGCTACACCTTC.

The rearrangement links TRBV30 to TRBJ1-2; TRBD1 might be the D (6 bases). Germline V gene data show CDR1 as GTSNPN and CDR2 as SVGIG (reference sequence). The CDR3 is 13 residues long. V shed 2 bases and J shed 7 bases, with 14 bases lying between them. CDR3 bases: TGTGCCTGGAGTCCCGGGGGGCTAAGTGGCTACACCTTC. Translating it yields CAWSPGGLSGYTF.

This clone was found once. The CDR3 here is CASRKRGMVDTQYF. The DNA of the CDR3 is TGTGCCAGCAGAAAGCGGGGGATGGTAGATACGCAGTATTTT. This rearrangement joins TRBV3-1 (or the pseudogene TRBV3-2) to TRBJ2-3; 8 bases match TRBD2. This CDR3 region has 14 residues. Germline V gene sequence: CDR1 LGHDT, CDR2 YNNKEL (reference sequence). With 6 bases clipped from V and 5 bases from J, the junction kept 7 bases outside the gene matches.

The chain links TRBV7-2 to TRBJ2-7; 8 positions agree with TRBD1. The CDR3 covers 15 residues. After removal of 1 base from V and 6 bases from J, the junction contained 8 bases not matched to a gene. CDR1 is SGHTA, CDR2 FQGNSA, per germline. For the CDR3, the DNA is TGTGCCAGCAGCTTAGTCGGACAGGGCGAGACCGAGCAGTACTTC. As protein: CASSLVGQGETEQYF. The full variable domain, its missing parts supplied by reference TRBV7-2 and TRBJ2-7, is GAGVSQSPSNKVTEKGKDVELRCDPISGHTALYWYRQSLGQGLEFLIYFQGNSAPDKSGLPSDRFSAERTGGSVSTLTIQRTQQEDSAVYLCASSLVGQGETEQYFGPGTRLTVT.

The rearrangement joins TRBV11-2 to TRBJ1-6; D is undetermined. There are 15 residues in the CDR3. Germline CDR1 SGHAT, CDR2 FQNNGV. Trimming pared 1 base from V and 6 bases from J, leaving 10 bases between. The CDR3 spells CASSLGYGLNSPLHF. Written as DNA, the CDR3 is TGTGCCAGCAGCTTAGGGTACGGACTTAATTCACCCCTCCACTTT. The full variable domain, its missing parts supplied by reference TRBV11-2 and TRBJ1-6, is EAGVAQSPRYKIIEKRQSVAFWCNPISGHATLYWYQQILGQGPKLLIQFQNNGVVDDSQLPKDRFSAERLKGVDSTLKIQPAKLEDSAVYLCASSLGYGLNSPLHFGNGTRLTVT.

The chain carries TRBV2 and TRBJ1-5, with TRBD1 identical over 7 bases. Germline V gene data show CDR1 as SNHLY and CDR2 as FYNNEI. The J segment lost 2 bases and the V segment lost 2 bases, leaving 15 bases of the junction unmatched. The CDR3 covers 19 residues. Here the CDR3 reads CASSERGPGARGGNQPQHF. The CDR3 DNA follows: TGTGCCAGCAGTGAAAGGGGGCCAGGGGCCCGTGGGGGCAATCAGCCCCAGCATTTT.

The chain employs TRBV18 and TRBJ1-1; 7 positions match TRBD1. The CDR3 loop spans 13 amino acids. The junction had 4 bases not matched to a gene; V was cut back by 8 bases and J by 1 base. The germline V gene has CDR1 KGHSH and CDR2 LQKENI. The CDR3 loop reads CASTGAPNTEAFF. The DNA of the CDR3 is TGTGCCAGCACAGGGGCGCCGAACACTGAAGCTTTCTTT.

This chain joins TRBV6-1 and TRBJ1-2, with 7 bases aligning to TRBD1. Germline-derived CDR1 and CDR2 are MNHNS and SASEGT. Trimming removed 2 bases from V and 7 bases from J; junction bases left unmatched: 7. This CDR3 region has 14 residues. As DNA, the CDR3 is TGTGCCAGCAGTGAAATTACAGGGGTTGCTGGCTACACCTTC. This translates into CASSEITGVAGYTF.

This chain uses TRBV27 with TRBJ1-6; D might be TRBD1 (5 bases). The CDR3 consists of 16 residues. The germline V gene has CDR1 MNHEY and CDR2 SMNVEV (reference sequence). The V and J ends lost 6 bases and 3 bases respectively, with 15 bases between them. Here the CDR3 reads CASSPRGTIYNSPLHF. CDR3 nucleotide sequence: TGTGCCAGCAGCCCCCGGGGGACTATCTATAATTCACCCCTCCACTTT.

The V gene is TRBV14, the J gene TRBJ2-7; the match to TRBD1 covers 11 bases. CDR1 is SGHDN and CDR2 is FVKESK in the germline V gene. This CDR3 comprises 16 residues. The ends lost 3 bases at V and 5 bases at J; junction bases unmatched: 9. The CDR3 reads CASSHLGQGAKNEQYF. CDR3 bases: TGTGCCAGCAGCCATCTTGGACAGGGGGCAAAGAACGAGCAGTACTTC.

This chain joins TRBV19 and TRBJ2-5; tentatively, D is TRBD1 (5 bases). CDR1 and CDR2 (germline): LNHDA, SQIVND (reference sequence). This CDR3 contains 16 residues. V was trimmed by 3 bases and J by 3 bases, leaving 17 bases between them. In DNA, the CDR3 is TGTGCCAGTAGTATGGGTAGGGGCCTGGACGAAGAGACCCAGTACTTC. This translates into CASSMGRGLDEETQYF.

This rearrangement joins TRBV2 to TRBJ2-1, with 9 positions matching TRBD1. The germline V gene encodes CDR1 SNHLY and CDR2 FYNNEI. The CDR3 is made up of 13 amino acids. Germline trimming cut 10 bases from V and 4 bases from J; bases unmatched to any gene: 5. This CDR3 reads CAIDRGLYNEQFF. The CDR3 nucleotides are TGTGCCATAGACAGGGGGTTATACAATGAGCAGTTCTTC.

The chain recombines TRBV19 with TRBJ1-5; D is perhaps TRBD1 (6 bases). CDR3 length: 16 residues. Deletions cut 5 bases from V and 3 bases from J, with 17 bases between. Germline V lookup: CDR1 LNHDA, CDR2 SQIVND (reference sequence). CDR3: CASSSRPDRFNQPQHF. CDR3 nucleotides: TGTGCCAGTAGTTCTCGACCTGACAGGTTCAATCAGCCCCAGCATTTT.

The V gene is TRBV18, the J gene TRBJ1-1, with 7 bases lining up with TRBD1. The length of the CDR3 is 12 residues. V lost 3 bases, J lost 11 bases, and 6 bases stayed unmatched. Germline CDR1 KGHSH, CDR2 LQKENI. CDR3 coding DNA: TGTGCCAGCTCACCCGGACAGGAGATCGCTTTCTTT. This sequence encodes CASSPGQEIAFF.

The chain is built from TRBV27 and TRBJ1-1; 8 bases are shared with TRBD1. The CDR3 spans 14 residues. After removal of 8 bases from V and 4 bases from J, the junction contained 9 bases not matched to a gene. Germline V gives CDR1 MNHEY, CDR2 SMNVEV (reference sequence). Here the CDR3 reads CASGTQGGGTEAFF. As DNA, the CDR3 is TGTGCCAGCGGTACACAGGGGGGGGGCACTGAAGCTTTCTTT.

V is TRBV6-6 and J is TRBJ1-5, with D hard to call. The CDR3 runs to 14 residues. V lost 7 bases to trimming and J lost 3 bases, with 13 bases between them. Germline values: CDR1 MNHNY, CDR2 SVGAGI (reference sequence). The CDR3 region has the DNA TGTGCCAGCAAATTTACTAGAAACAATCAGCCCCAGCATTTT. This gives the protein CASKFTRNNQPQHF.

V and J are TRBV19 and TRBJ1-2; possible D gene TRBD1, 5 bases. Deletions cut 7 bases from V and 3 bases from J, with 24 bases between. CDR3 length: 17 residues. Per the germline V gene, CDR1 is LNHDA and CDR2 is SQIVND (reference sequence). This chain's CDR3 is CASNYQGGVLTDYGYTF. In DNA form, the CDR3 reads TGTGCCAGTAACTACCAGGGAGGGGTCCTAACGGACTATGGCTACACCTTC.

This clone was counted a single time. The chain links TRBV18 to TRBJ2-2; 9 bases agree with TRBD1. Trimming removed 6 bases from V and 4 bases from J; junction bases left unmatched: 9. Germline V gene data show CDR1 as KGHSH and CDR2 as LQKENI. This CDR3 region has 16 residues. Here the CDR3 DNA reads TGTGCCAGCTCGCGTACACAGGGGGCCTCCACCGGGGAGCTGTTTTTT. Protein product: CASSRTQGASTGELFF.

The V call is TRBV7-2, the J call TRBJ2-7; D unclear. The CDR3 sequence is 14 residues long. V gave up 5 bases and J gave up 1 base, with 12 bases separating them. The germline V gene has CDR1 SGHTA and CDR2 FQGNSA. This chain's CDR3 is CASSANLISYEQYF. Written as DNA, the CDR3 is TGTGCCAGCAGCGCCAACCTAATTTCCTACGAGCAGTACTTC.

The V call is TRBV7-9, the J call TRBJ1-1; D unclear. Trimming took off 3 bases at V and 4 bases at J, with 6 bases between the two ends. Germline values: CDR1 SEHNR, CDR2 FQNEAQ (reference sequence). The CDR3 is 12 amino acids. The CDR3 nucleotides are TGTGCCAGCAGCTTTACAGCCACTGAAGCTTTCTTT. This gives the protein CASSFTATEAFF.

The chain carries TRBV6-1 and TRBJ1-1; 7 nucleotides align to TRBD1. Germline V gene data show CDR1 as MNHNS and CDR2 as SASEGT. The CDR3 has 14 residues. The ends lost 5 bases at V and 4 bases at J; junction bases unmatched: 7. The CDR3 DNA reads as TGTGCCAGCAGTCACAGGGGAAGGGGCACTGAAGCTTTCTTT. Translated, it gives CASSHRGRGTEAFF.

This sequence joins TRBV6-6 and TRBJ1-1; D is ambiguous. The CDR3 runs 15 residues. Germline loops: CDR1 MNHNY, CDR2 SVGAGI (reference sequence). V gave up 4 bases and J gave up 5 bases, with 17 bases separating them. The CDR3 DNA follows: TGTGCCAGCAGTTCCCCCGGGAGAGTAGGGACTGAAGCTTTCTTT. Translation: CASSSPGRVGTEAFF.

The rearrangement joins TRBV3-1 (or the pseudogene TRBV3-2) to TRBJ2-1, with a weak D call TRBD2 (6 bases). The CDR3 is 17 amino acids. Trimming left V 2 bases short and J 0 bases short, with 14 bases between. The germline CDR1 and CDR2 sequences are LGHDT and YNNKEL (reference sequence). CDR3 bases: TGTGCCAGCAGCCAATCTTCGGGACTTCCCTCCTACAATGAGCAGTTCTTC. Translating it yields CASSQSSGLPSYNEQFF.

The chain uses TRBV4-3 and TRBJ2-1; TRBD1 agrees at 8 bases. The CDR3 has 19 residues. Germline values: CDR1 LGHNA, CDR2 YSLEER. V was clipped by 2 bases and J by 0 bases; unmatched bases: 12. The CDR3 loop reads CASSQQQSAGQGSYNEQFF. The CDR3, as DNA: TGCGCCAGCAGCCAACAACAATCTGCAGGACAGGGCTCCTACAATGAGCAGTTCTTC.

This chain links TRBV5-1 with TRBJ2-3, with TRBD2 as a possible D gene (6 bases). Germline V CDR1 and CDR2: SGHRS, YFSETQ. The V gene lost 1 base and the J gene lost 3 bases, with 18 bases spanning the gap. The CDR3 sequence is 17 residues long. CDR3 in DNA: TGCGCCAGCAGCTTGTGGTTCCTAGGGGCGGGGACAGATACGCAGTATTTT. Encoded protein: CASSLWFLGAGTDTQYF.